The clone carrying this TCR beta chain was observed once. Its matching antigen is unknown. The repertoire was sequenced with immunoSEQ multiplex PCR; TCRdb's copy has only in-frame clones and lacks some. There are 25,000 to 35,000 clones in the sample; about 80% occur only once, and 25% to 30% lies in the top ten. The source of the sample is a study of a mutant IDH1 vaccine in newly diagnosed glioma. The overall study: Every participant had undergone radiotherapy, temozolomide, or both before, and most underwent both.

The CDR3 covers 17 residues. In germline, CDR1 is SGHRS, CDR2 YFSETQ. V was clipped by 2 bases and J by 5 bases, with 20 bases between them. As for time point: week 47, end of study. Mutant IDH1 20-mer peptide, at 300 ug, made up each vaccine dose, with topical imiquimod. This receptor was identified in a man aged 25-45 years with glioma. This sequence joins TRBV5-1 and TRBJ2-1; D might be TRBD1 (6 bases). Here the sequenced sample was PBMCs, taken from a glioma patient whose treatment included an IDH1 peptide vaccine. Here the CDR3 reads CASSFDRFNDPNNEQFF. The CDR3 nucleotides are TGCGCCAGCAGCTTCGACAGGTTCAACGATCCAAACAATGAGCAGTTCTTC.